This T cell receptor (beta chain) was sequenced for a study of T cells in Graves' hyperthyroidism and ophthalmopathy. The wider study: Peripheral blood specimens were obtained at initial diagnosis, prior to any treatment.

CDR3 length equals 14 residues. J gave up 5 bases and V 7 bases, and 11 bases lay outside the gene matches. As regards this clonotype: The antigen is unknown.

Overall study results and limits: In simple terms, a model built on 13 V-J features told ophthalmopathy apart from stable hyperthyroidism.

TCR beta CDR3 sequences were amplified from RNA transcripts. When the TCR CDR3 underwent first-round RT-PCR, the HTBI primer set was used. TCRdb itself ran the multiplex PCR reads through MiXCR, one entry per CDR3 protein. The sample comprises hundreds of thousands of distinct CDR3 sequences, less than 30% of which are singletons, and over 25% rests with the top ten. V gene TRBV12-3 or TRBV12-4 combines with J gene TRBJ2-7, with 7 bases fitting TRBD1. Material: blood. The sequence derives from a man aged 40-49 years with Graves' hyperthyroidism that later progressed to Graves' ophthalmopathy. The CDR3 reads CASTNQGQGDEQYF. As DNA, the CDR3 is TGTGCCAGCACCAACCAAGGGCAGGGGGACGAGCAGTACTTC.